These 28 T cell receptor beta chains were sequenced from one sample in a study of shared clonotypes between healthy human individuals. TCRdb keeps only in-frame clones here, not all; method: immunoSEQ multiplex PCR. The table includes 2 million or so clones, 90% to 95% detected once. The material sequenced was naive CD4+ T cells sorted from blood. As to subset: CD45RA+ positively selected. The origin of the receptors is a man between 18 and 35 years old in good health.

This chain uses TRBV29-1 with TRBJ2-3; D might be TRBD2 (7 bases). The CDR3 has 14 amino acids. CDR1 is SQVTM, CDR2 ANQGSEA, per germline. Trimming removed 5 bases from V and 0 bases from J, with 12 bases in between. CDR3 in amino acids: CSVWGGPSTDTQYF. In DNA, the CDR3 is TGCAGCGTTTGGGGGGGGCCCAGCACAGATACGCAGTATTTT.

The genes are TRBV6-5 and TRBJ2-4; D is perhaps TRBD2 (5 bases). The V and J ends lost 6 bases and 7 bases respectively, with 7 bases between them. This CDR3 comprises 11 residues. CDR1 and CDR2 from the germline V gene are MNHEY and SVGAGI. The CDR3 coding sequence is TGTGCCAGCAGACTAGGGAACATTCAGTACTTC. It yields the protein CASRLGNIQYF.

The rearrangement uses TRBV6-7 and TRBJ1-6; 7 bases are shared with TRBD1. TRBV6-7 is annotated as an ORF whose role is uncertain. The V gene end was trimmed by 7 bases and the J gene end by 10 bases; junction bases not matched to a gene: 10. The CDR3 length is 14 residues. The CDR3 nucleotides are TGTGCCAGCAACGAACCAGGGGGAGGCTCACCCCTCCACTTT. It encodes CASNEPGGGSPLHF.

This chain joins TRBV11-2 and TRBJ1-2; D might be TRBD1 (5 bases). V was shortened by 6 bases and J by 7 bases, with 18 bases between the two germline ends. The CDR3 loop spans 14 amino acids. CDR1 and CDR2 (germline): SGHAT, FQNNGV. CDR3 sequence reads: CASSSIPGMAGYTF. CDR3 nucleotide sequence: TGTGCCAGCAGTTCAATCCCAGGGATGGCTGGCTACACCTTC.

This chain joins TRBV19 and TRBJ1-1; D is unresolved. The V end was cut by 4 bases, the J end by 0 bases, with 3 bases between. Germline V gene lookup returns CDR1 LNHDA and CDR2 SQIVND (reference sequence). There are 12 residues in the CDR3. The chain's CDR3 is CASSTLNTEAFF. The CDR3 region has the DNA TGTGCCAGTAGTACCCTGAACACTGAAGCTTTCTTT.

J is TRBJ2-7 and V is TRBV7-9; the match to TRBD2 covers 7 bases. CDR3 length equals 15 residues. J gave up 7 bases and V 4 bases, and 13 bases lay outside the gene matches. Germline lookup yields CDR1 SEHNR and CDR2 FQNEAQ (reference sequence). As DNA, the CDR3 is TGTGCCAGCAGCTCAAATGGGGGGGTGAGTGGAGAGCAGTACTTC. It codes for CASSSNGGVSGEQYF. Full variable domain (rest looked up from reference TRBV7-9 and TRBJ2-7): DTGVSQNPRHKITKRGQNVTFRCDPISEHNRLYWYRQTLGQGPEFLTYFQNEAQLEKSRLLSDRFSAERPKGSFSTLEIQRTEQGDSAMYLCASSSNGGVSGEQYFGPGTRLTVT.

V usage is TRBV11-2 and J usage is TRBJ2-3; no definite D call. The ends were cut back, 0 bases at V and 1 base at J, with 8 bases in the middle. Per germline, CDR1 SGHAT and CDR2 FQNNGV. This CDR3 comprises 15 residues. Written as DNA, the CDR3 is TGTGCCAGCAGCTTAGAGGGCCTTGGCACAGATACGCAGTATTTT. Amino acids: CASSLEGLGTDTQYF.

This rearrangement joins TRBV11-2 to TRBJ1-4; D gene ambiguous. Trimming stripped 0 bases from V and 7 bases from J, with 15 bases between. There are 16 residues in the CDR3. Per germline, CDR1 SGHAT and CDR2 FQNNGV. The CDR3 spells CASSLDPSLGVEKLFF. The CDR3 DNA follows: TGTGCCAGCAGCTTAGATCCTTCTTTGGGAGTTGAAAAACTGTTTTTT.

The chain employs TRBV6-5 and TRBJ2-7; D call uncertain. V was pared by 1 base and J by 4 bases, with 8 bases between. The CDR3 consists of 13 residues. CDR1 and CDR2 from the germline V gene are MNHEY and SVGAGI. CDR3 in DNA: TGTGCCAGCAGTTACTTGCCCAGGTACGAGCAGTACTTC. It encodes CASSYLPRYEQYF.

The rearrangement joins TRBV7-6 to TRBJ2-3; 10 bases fit TRBD2. CDR3 size: 17 residues. Trimming removed 5 bases from V and 0 bases from J; junction bases left unmatched: 8. Looked up from germline, CDR1 is SGHVS and CDR2 is FNYEAQ. As DNA, the CDR3 is TGTGCCAGCAGCCTCGGACTAGCGGTTACTAGCACAGATACGCAGTATTTT. It is translated as CASSLGLAVTSTDTQYF.

This chain connects TRBV30 to TRBJ2-7; 9 bases agree with TRBD2. After removal of 6 bases from V and 3 bases from J, the junction contained 18 bases not matched to a gene. CDR1 is GTSNPN and CDR2 is SVGIG in the germline V gene (reference sequence). There are 17 residues in the CDR3. The CDR3 reads CACSSAGGPIRNYEQYF. The CDR3 bases are TGTGCCTGCAGTTCGGCGGGAGGGCCAATCCGTAACTACGAGCAGTACTTC.

The V and J genes are TRBV25-1 and TRBJ2-7; weak D call: TRBD1 (5 bases). The CDR3 runs 13 residues. V lost 3 bases to trimming and J lost 9 bases, with 15 bases between them. The germline gives CDR1 MGHDK, CDR2 SYGVNS. The DNA of the CDR3 is TGTGCCAGCAGTGAGGCAGGGCCTTTGGGGCAGTACTTC. Translation gives CASSEAGPLGQYF.

This sequence joins TRBV30 and TRBJ1-2; 9 bases are shared with TRBD1. Germline V gives CDR1 GTSNPN, CDR2 SVGIG (reference sequence). V shed 1 base, J shed 2 bases, and the junction held 5 bases outside the gene matches. The CDR3 totals 15 residues. CDR3 bases: TGTGCCTGGAGTGCCCCCGGACAGGGGAACTATGGCTACACCTTC. Translating gives CAWSAPGQGNYGYTF.

Comments on this clone: The sample holds other DNA sequences that translate to the same CDR3. V is TRBV9 and J is TRBJ2-7, with 10 bases lining up with TRBD1. V shed 4 bases, J shed 3 bases, and the junction held 7 bases outside the gene matches. The length of the CDR3 is 15 residues. Germline CDR1 reads SGDLS; CDR2 reads YYNGEE. The DNA for the CDR3 is TGTGCCAGCAGCCCGACCGGGACAGGGGTCTACGAGCAGTACTTC. As protein: CASSPTGTGVYEQYF.

The rearrangement uses TRBV5-1 and TRBJ2-1; TRBD2 aligns across 10 bases. CDR1 is SGHRS and CDR2 is YFSETQ in the germline V gene. With 1 base clipped from V and 9 bases from J, the junction kept 10 bases outside the gene matches. CDR3 length equals 16 residues. Written as DNA, the CDR3 is TGCGCCAGCAGCTTGTCGCTAGCGGGAGCCACTGGTGAGCAGTTCTTC. Its translation: CASSLSLAGATGEQFF.

In its sample, this clone was seen once. The chain uses TRBV28 and TRBJ2-1; 8 nucleotides agree with TRBD2. Germline-derived CDR1 and CDR2 are MDHEN and SYDVKM. The junction had 11 bases not matched to a gene; V was cut back by 8 bases and J by 8 bases. The CDR3 runs 14 residues. The CDR3 reads CASGRGLVRHEQFF. The CDR3 bases are TGTGCCAGCGGGCGGGGACTAGTCAGGCATGAGCAGTTCTTC.

This chain connects TRBV6-6 to TRBJ2-2; D is unresolved. Germline values: CDR1 MNHNY, CDR2 SVGAGI (reference sequence). Trimming left V 2 bases short and J 7 bases short, with 8 bases between. This CDR3 spans 13 amino acids. The CDR3 bases are TGTGCCAGCAGTTACCATGTTAGCGGGGAGCTGTTTTTT. This gives the protein CASSYHVSGELFF.

The gene calls are TRBV6-5 and TRBJ1-1; TRBD1 is a possible D gene (6 bases). Between the trimmed V and J ends, which lost 0 bases and 7 bases, there was a span of 9 bases. The CDR3 totals 13 residues. Germline V gene sequence: CDR1 MNHEY, CDR2 SVGAGI. The DNA of the CDR3 is TGTGCCAGCAGTTACTCTCAGGGGTTTGAAGCTTTCTTT. The encoded protein is CASSYSQGFEAFF.

V is TRBV19 and J is TRBJ2-4; D ambiguous. V shed 4 bases and J shed 1 base, with 14 bases lying between them. The CDR3 consists of 16 residues. The germline V gene has CDR1 LNHDA and CDR2 SQIVND (reference sequence). The CDR3 is CASSTSTDAAKNIQYF. The CDR3 DNA sequence: TGTGCCAGTAGTACCTCCACCGACGCGGCCAAAAACATTCAGTACTTC.

This chain connects TRBV10-3 to TRBJ2-7; D gene unclear. This CDR3 is built from 11 residues. The V and J ends lost 4 bases and 5 bases respectively, with 6 bases between them. In germline, CDR1 is ENHRY, CDR2 SYGVKD. The CDR3: CAISGENEQYF. The CDR3 DNA sequence: TGTGCCATCAGTGGCGAGAACGAGCAGTACTTC.

In regard to this clone: At one end, the junction sequence differs from germline, possibly due to a read error. The CDR3 is CAWTDRGSDQPQHF. The CDR3 nucleotides are TGTGCCTGGACAGACAGGGGTAGCGATCAGCCCCAGCATTTT. The rearrangement links TRBV30 to TRBJ1-5; 8 bases align to TRBD1. The CDR3 is 14 amino acids. CDR1 and CDR2 from the germline V gene are GTSNPN and SVGIG (reference sequence).

The V and J genes are TRBV28 and TRBJ1-2; D not certain. The CDR3 has 12 amino acids. Germline CDR1 is MDHEN and CDR2 is SYDVKM. Trimming shortened V by 7 bases and J by 4 bases, and 10 bases separated the two germline ends. CDR3 residues: CASTGTGYGYTF. The CDR3 DNA reads as TGTGCCAGCACTGGCACCGGCTATGGCTACACCTTC.

The gene calls are TRBV27 and TRBJ2-1, with TRBD1 as a possible D gene (6 bases). The CDR3 is 15 residues long. In germline, CDR1 is MNHEY, CDR2 SMNVEV (reference sequence). V lost 6 bases and J 5 bases, leaving 17 bases between the germline ends. The CDR3 sequence: CASRSPLQGNNEQFF. In DNA, the CDR3 is TGTGCCAGCAGATCTCCTCTGCAGGGGAACAATGAGCAGTTCTTC.

This chain joins TRBV5-6 and TRBJ2-3, with TRBD1 matching over 8 bases. Trimming took 4 bases from V and 4 from J; bases not matched to a gene: 5. The CDR3 length is 14 residues. Per germline, CDR1 SGHDT and CDR2 YYEEEE. DNA of the CDR3: TGTGCCAGCAGCCGGGACAGGTCGTCAGATACGCAGTATTTT. This codes for CASSRDRSSDTQYF.

The rearrangement uses TRBV18 and TRBJ2-3; D unclear. Trimming took off 1 base at V and 5 bases at J, with 7 bases between the two ends. Germline V gives CDR1 KGHSH, CDR2 LQKENI. This CDR3 region has 13 residues. The CDR3 nucleotides are TGTGCCAGCTCACCACGGTATATAGATACGCAGTATTTT. It is translated as CASSPRYIDTQYF.

In the case of this clone: The missing conserved phenylalanine or tryptophan at the end of this CDR3 makes a read error likely. The limits of the CDR3 on the DNA are not certain, so only TCRdb's listed CDR3 is given. J is TRBJ1-1 and V is TRBV7-9; the D call in the table, TRBD1, was not verified against the DNA. From its first to its last residue, the CDR3 has 10 amino acids. The germline CDR1 and CDR2 sequences are SEHNR and FQNEAQ (reference sequence). The CDR3 spells CASSAVPGTG.

The J gene is TRBJ2-3, the V gene TRBV6-4; unclear D gene. Germline lookup yields CDR1 MRHNA and CDR2 SNTAGT. V was shortened by 4 bases and J by 6 bases, with 11 bases between the two germline ends. This CDR3 contains 13 residues. For the CDR3, the DNA is TGTGCCAGCAGTGTTGGCCCGCAGGATACGCAGTATTTT. Translating it yields CASSVGPQDTQYF.

The genes are TRBV11-2 and TRBJ2-7; 11 bases fit TRBD2. V lost 5 bases, J lost 0 bases, and 6 bases stayed unmatched. The CDR3 sequence is 16 residues long. From germline, CDR1 is SGHAT and CDR2 FQNNGV. The CDR3 spells CASSQPTSGVSYEQYF. Here the CDR3 DNA reads TGTGCCAGCAGCCAACCGACTAGCGGGGTCTCCTACGAGCAGTACTTC.